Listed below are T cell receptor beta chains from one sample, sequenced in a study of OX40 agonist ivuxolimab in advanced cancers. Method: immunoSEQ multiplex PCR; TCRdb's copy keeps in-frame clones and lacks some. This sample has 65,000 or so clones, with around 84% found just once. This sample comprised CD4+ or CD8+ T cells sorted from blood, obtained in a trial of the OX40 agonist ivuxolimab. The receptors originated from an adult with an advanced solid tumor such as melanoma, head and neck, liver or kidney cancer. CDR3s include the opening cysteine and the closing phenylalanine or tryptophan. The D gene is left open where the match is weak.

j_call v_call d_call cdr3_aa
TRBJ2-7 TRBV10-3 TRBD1 CAMAGTEDYEQYF
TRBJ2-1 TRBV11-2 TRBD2 CASSSTSGFSTEQFF
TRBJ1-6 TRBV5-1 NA CASSFADSNSPLHF
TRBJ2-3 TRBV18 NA CASSNQGSGTDTQYF
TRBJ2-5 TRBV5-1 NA CASSLGQETQYF
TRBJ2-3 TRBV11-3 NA CASSSSWARTDTQYF
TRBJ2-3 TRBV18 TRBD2 CASSPITSGSGTDTQYF
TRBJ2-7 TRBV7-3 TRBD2 CASSLIPTSVGEQYF
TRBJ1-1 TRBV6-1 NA CASSASWNTEAFF
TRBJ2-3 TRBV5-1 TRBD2 CASSLGLAGGSTDTQYF
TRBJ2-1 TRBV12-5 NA CASGEGFEQFF
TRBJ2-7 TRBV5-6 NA CASSFHPYEQYF
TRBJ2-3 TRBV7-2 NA CASSLVSGDTQYF
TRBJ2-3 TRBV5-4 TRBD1 CASSLAGQGERF
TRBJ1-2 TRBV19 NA CASSVDAAAGGYTF
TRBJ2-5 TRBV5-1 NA CASSSQGGETQYF
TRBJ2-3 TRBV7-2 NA CASSSPTTDTQYF
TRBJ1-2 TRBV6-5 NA CASSYSRPKGGYTF
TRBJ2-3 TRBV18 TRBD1 CASSPVQGATTDTQYF
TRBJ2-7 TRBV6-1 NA CASKSRGSSYEQYF
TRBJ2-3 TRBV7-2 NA CASSFWGAEADTQYF
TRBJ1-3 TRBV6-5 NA CASSYGAVSGNTIYF
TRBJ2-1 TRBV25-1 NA CASSETSGLGADEQFF
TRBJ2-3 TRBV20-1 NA CSVERGNTQYF
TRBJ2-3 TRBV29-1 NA CSLQSDTQYF
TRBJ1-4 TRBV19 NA CASSNQRAAELFF
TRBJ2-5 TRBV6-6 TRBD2 CASSRGTRGGLETQYF
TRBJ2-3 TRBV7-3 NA CASSGGYASTDTQYF
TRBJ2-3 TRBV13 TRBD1 CASSLVWWDRDSTDTQYF
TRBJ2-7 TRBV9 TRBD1 CASSVMTGEHEQYF
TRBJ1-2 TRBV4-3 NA CASSQDGYGYTF
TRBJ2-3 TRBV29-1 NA CSVARGSDTQYF
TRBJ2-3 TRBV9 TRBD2 CASSVGSGLALDTQYF
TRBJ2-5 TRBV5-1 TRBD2 CASSSTSGGAGETQYF
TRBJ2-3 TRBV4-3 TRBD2 CASSQDLRGGRDTQYF
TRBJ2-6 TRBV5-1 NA CASSLSPGSGANVLTF
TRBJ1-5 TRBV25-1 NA CASSDTRVYQPQHF
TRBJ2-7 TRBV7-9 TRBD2 CASSSGLAGTYEQYF
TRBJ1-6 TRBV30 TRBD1 CAWSANLDRRLSNSPLHF
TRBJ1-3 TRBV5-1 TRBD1 CASSLETGERNTIYF
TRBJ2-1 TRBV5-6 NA CASSLVGVDHNEQFF
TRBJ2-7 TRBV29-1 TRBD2 CSVRAGGNEQYF
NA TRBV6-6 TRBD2 CASSSLTSGPSYEQYF
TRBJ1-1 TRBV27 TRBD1 CASSLGGGQGWWDTEAFF
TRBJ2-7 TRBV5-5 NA CASSLQVVLAAYEQYF
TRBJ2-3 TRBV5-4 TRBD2 CASSQRLAGATDTQYF
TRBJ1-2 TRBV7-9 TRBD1 CASSSSDRGNYGYTF
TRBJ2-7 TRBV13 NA CASSLLGSYLSYEQYF
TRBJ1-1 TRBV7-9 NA CASSFAGASLAAFF
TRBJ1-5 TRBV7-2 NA CASSLGSGGLHF
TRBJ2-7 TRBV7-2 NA CASSFLAGNQEGYEQYF